This T cell receptor (beta chain) was sequenced during a study of T cell repertoires in cytomegalovirus infection. Background on the study: Indications came from public TCR beta signatures; they pointed to CMV infection and to a matching HLA type.

This clonotype has ten or more counts. No antigen is known for it. The CDR3 is 16 residues long. Germline CDR1 is SGHNT and CDR2 is YYREEE (reference sequence). The V and J ends lost 4 bases and 9 bases, in that order; junction bases with no gene match: 12. General study points: CMV-specific TCR beta clonotypes restricted by HLA-C were the ones dominating the ex vivo response. CMV carriers having the relevant HLA were flagged by cumulative public TCR beta family frequency.

TCRdb reprocessed the reads via MiXCR and lists one record per CDR3 protein. The table shows under 250,000 distinct CDR3 sequences, with around 6.2% occurring only once. Specimen: PBMCs. The V gene is TRBV5-4, the J gene TRBJ2-5, with 13 bases fitting TRBD2. The source is a human donor in good health (CMV status not recorded). Some clones in this sample may be carry-over from other donors' samples. The CDR3 loop is CASSPGLAGAPVAQYF. CDR3 bases: TGTGCCAGCAGCCCTGGACTAGCGGGGGCACCAGTGGCCCAGTACTTC. Filled out from reference TRBV5-4 and TRBJ2-5, the complete variable domain reads ETGVTQSPTHLIKTRGQQVTLRCSSQSGHNTVSWYQQALGQGPQFIFQYYREEENGRGNFPPRFSGLQFPNYSSELNVNALELDDSALYLCASSPGLAGAPVAQYFGPGTRLLVL.